Listed below are T cell receptor beta chains from one sample, sequenced in a study of CD8 T cells in Susac syndrome. In TCRdb, the immunoSEQ multiplex PCR reads were re-called with MiXCR into one record per CDR3 protein. The table includes about 300,000 distinct CDR3 sequences, around nine tenths detected once. Input material: CD8+ T cells from PBMCs. These receptors were collected from a human donor with multiple sclerosis. The CDR3 runs from the conserved cysteine through the conserved F or W. Each record gives: J gene, V gene, D gene, clone size, CDR3 DNA, CDR3 protein. The D gene is left open where the match is weak. Size values are once, few and many counts, or a class for expanded clones, and some rows have none.

J: TRBJ1-6; V: TRBV20-1; D: TRBD1; size: once; DNA: TGCAGTGTTCTCGTGGGGACAGAGAATTCACCCCTCCACTTT; CDR3: CSVLVGTENSPLHF
J: TRBJ2-1; V: TRBV7-9; D: -; size: -; DNA: TGTGCCAGCAGCCCCGGGGCGCGTGAGCAGTTCTTC; CDR3: CASSPGAREQFF
J: TRBJ1-2; V: TRBV19; D: -; size: -; DNA: TGTGCCAGTAGTCAACTTTGGCCAGAGAACTATGGCTACACCTTC; CDR3: CASSQLWPENYGYTF
J: TRBJ1-1; V: TRBV10-3; D: -; size: -; DNA: TGTGCCATCAGTGAGACCCAGGAACCAGCTTTCTTT; CDR3: CAISETQEPAFF
J: TRBJ1-2; V: TRBV19; D: TRBD1; size: -; DNA: TGTGCCAGTAGTATGGGACAGCGCGGCTATGGCTACACCTTC; CDR3: CASSMGQRGYGYTF
J: TRBJ2-7; V: TRBV29-1; D: -; size: once; DNA: TGCAGCGTTATAGGACAGCTCGCCTACGAGCAGTACTTC; CDR3: CSVIGQLAYEQYF
J: TRBJ2-5; V: TRBV5-4; D: TRBD2; size: -; DNA: TGTGCCAGCAGCCGATTCTCCCGGGAGGAGTTACAAGAGACCCAGTACTTC; CDR3: CASSRFSREELQETQYF
J: TRBJ1-1; V: TRBV29-1; D: -; size: few; DNA: TGCAGCGTTGAATTGGGGAACACTGAAGCTTTCTTT; CDR3: CSVELGNTEAFF
J: TRBJ2-1; V: TRBV7-9; D: -; size: -; DNA: TGTGCCAGCAGCGGACGACTAGGGCATGAGCAGTTCTTC; CDR3: CASSGRLGHEQFF
J: TRBJ2-5; V: TRBV4-1; D: TRBD2; size: -; DNA: TGCGCCAGCAGCCAAGATAGGCTAGCGGGGGGCCAAGAGACCCAGTACTTC; CDR3: CASSQDRLAGGQETQYF
J: TRBJ2-1; V: TRBV27; D: TRBD2; size: once; DNA: TGTGCCAGCAGTTTAGTAGCGGGTCGCTCCTACAATGAGCAGTTCTTC; CDR3: CASSLVAGRSYNEQFF
J: TRBJ2-7; V: TRBV7-9; D: -; size: -; DNA: TGTGCCAGCAGCTTAGGTCAGTCTGGGAACGAGCAGTACTTC; CDR3: CASSLGQSGNEQYF
J: TRBJ1-1; V: TRBV27; D: -; size: -; DNA: TGTGCCAGCAGGCCGACAGCGAACACTGAAGCTTTCTTT; CDR3: CASRPTANTEAFF
J: TRBJ1-2; V: TRBV29-1; D: -; size: -; DNA: TGCAGCGTTGTTTTAGTGGGCCCAATGGCCGATGGCTACACCTTC; CDR3: CSVVLVGPMADGYTF
J: TRBJ2-1; V: TRBV30; D: TRBD1; size: -; DNA: TGTGCCTGGAGTGTAAAAGTTGGGACAGGTTACAATGAGCAGTTCTTC; CDR3: CAWSVKVGTGYNEQFF
J: TRBJ1-1; V: TRBV5-1; D: TRBD1; size: -; DNA: TGCGCCAGCAGCTTAGGAATGACAGGGGCGGTGAACACTGAAGCTTTCTTT; CDR3: CASSLGMTGAVNTEAFF
J: TRBJ2-7; V: TRBV7-2; D: TRBD2; size: -; DNA: TGTGCCAGCAGCTTTATAGCGGGGGGGGCAGGCTACGAGCAGTACTTC; CDR3: CASSFIAGGAGYEQYF
J: TRBJ2-3; V: TRBV9; D: TRBD2; size: -; DNA: TGTGCCAGCAGCTCCACTAGCGGGGGTCTGGATACGCAGTATTTT; CDR3: CASSSTSGGLDTQYF
J: TRBJ2-1; V: TRBV20-1; D: -; size: -; DNA: TGCAGTGCTAGAGGATCGGGAGCGGGCTCCTACAATGAGCAGTTCTTC; CDR3: CSARGSGAGSYNEQFF
J: TRBJ2-2; V: TRBV2; D: -; size: -; DNA: TGTGCCAGCAGTGAGCAGAACACCGGGGAGCTGTTTTTT; CDR3: CASSEQNTGELFF
J: TRBJ2-2; V: TRBV12-3/TRBV12-4; D: TRBD2; size: -; DNA: TGTGCCAGCAGTCGACTAGCGGGGCTCTCCGGGGAGCTGTTTTTT; CDR3: CASSRLAGLSGELFF
J: TRBJ2-3; V: TRBV6-2/TRBV6-3; D: -; size: -; DNA: TGTGCCAGCAGTTCCTACTCTAGCACAGATACGCAGTATTTT; CDR3: CASSSYSSTDTQYF
J: TRBJ2-7; V: TRBV3-1; D: TRBD2; size: -; DNA: TGTGCCAGCAGCCAAGGGACTAGCGGGGGTTACGAGCAGTACTTC; CDR3: CASSQGTSGGYEQYF
J: TRBJ1-2; V: TRBV30; D: TRBD1; size: -; DNA: TGTGCCTGGGACAGGGGCTTAGGCTACACCTTC; CDR3: CAWDRGLGYTF
J: TRBJ2-2; V: TRBV29-1; D: -; size: -; DNA: TGCAGCGTTGAAAAGGGGTCCAGGACCGGGGAGCTGTTTTTT; CDR3: CSVEKGSRTGELFF
J: TRBJ2-3; V: TRBV13; D: -; size: -; DNA: TGTGCCAGCAGCCCCCGGTTCAGCGGAGGGGATACGCAGTATTTT; CDR3: CASSPRFSGGDTQYF
J: TRBJ2-1; V: TRBV4-3; D: -; size: -; DNA: TGCGCCAGCAGCCAAGGGGTCATAGGGATTGAGCAGTTCTTC; CDR3: CASSQGVIGIEQFF
J: TRBJ1-5; V: TRBV28; D: -; size: -; DNA: TGTGCCAGCACCCGGAGTAGCAATCAGCCCCAGCATTTT; CDR3: CASTRSSNQPQHF
J: TRBJ2-2; V: TRBV20-1; D: -; size: -; DNA: TGCAGTGCTAGACTGGGGGGCGCGGACACCGGGGAGCTGTTTTTT; CDR3: CSARLGGADTGELFF
J: TRBJ1-1; V: TRBV6-2/TRBV6-3; D: -; size: -; DNA: TGTGCCAGCAGCCTCGCGTACCTGAACACTGAAGCTTTCTTT; CDR3: CASSLAYLNTEAFF
J: TRBJ1-1; V: TRBV28; D: -; size: -; DNA: TGTGCCAGCAGCAGGACCGGGGAAGCTTTCTTT; CDR3: CASSRTGEAFF
J: TRBJ1-2; V: TRBV9; D: -; size: -; DNA: TGTGCCAGCAGCCCAAGTCTAGGGTTAAACTACACCTTC; CDR3: CASSPSLGLNYTF
J: TRBJ2-1; V: TRBV5-8; D: TRBD1; size: -; DNA: TGTGCCAGCAGCCTTGGGGCCTCCGGGACAGGGGGCTTGGATGAGCAGTTCTTC; CDR3: CASSLGASGTGGLDEQFF
J: TRBJ1-2; V: TRBV29-1; D: -; size: -; DNA: TGCAGCGTGCCCCCCGGCGACAGCTATGGCTACACCTTC; CDR3: CSVPPGDSYGYTF
J: TRBJ2-2; V: TRBV9; D: TRBD1; size: -; DNA: TGTGCCAGCGCTTCCGACAGGGGGGTCACCGGGGAGCTGTTTTTT; CDR3: CASASDRGVTGELFF
J: TRBJ2-5; V: TRBV23-1; D: TRBD2; size: -; DNA: TGCGCCAGCAGTCCGAAGACTAGCGTGCGGGGCCAAGAGACCCAGTACTTC; CDR3: CASSPKTSVRGQETQYF